The subject of this entry is one T cell receptor (beta chain). TCRdb keeps only in-frame clones here, not all; method: immunoSEQ multiplex PCR. The repertoire holds around 68,000 clones, with 75% to 85% as singletons. The germline V and J ends were trimmed by 1 base and 8 bases, with 11 bases remaining between them. The CDR3 has 13 residues. The data are from a study of control samples from healthy donors and cancer patients. The chain employs TRBV12-3 or TRBV12-4 and TRBJ1-2; no clear D gene. The sequencing input was blood. The clonotype was recovered from a man aged 55 to 70 in good health. In DNA form, the CDR3 reads TGTGCCAGCAGTTTAGTTCGGGTCCGGGGCTACACCTTC. Residues: CASSLVRVRGYTF.